Presented here are 21 T cell receptor beta chains from one specimen sequenced in a study of T cell changes during pregnancy in multiple sclerosis. Method: immunoSEQ multiplex PCR; TCRdb's copy keeps in-frame clones and lacks some. The sample yields roughly 86,000 clones, roughly 92% seen once. The material sequenced was peripheral blood, taken in the first trimester of pregnancy. These receptors all stem from a female donor with multiple sclerosis, enrolled in a pregnancy study.

The rearrangement uses TRBV27 and TRBJ2-3, with 7 bases aligning to TRBD2. CDR1 and CDR2 from the germline V gene are MNHEY and SMNVEV (reference sequence). V dropped 2 bases and J dropped 7; count of bases not matched to a gene: 6. CDR3 size: 14 residues. The CDR3 DNA sequence: TGTGCCAGCAGTTTACGGCAGGGAGGGAATACGCAGTATTTT. Amino acids: CASSLRQGGNTQYF.

This clone was counted between two and nine times. The gene calls are TRBV6-5 and TRBJ2-7, with 10 positions matching TRBD2. V trimming: 7 bases; J trimming: 5 bases; junction bases outside the gene matches: 11. The CDR3 is 15 amino acids. Germline CDR1 and CDR2: MNHEY and SVGAGI. The CDR3 coding sequence is TGTGCCAGCACCACAGTAGGGCTAGCGGGAGACGAGCAGTACTTC. Its translation: CASTTVGLAGDEQYF.

This sequence joins TRBV5-6 and TRBJ1-1, with 9 bases identical to TRBD1. The junction had 5 bases not matched to a gene; V was cut back by 5 bases and J by 3 bases. Looked up from germline, CDR1 is SGHDT and CDR2 is YYEEEE. The CDR3 is made up of 14 amino acids. CDR3 residues: CASRQGAGDTEAFF. DNA for the CDR3: TGTGCCAGCAGACAGGGGGCCGGGGACACTGAAGCTTTCTTT.

The chain is built from TRBV7-2 and TRBJ1-1; possibly TRBD1 for D (5 bases). V was pared by 0 bases and J by 6 bases, with 11 bases between. Germline V gene sequence: CDR1 SGHTA, CDR2 FQGNSA. CDR3 length: 14 amino acids. CDR3 residues: CASSLARGGAEAFF. In nucleotides, the CDR3 is TGTGCCAGCAGCTTAGCGCGGGGGGGGGCTGAAGCTTTCTTT.

The V gene is TRBV15, the J gene TRBJ2-1; 9 bases line up with TRBD2. V shed 4 bases, J shed 7 bases, and the junction held 5 bases outside the gene matches. Germline values: CDR1 LNHNV, CDR2 YYDKDF (reference sequence). The CDR3 is 14 residues long. The chain's CDR3 is CATSKLTSGNEQFF. The CDR3 nucleotides are TGTGCCACCAGCAAGCTGACTAGCGGTAATGAGCAGTTCTTC.

The chain joins TRBV6-1 to TRBJ2-2; D remains unclear. Trimming took off 1 base at V and 7 bases at J, with 13 bases between the two ends. CDR1 and CDR2 from the germline V gene are MNHNS and SASEGT. This CDR3 comprises 15 residues. The CDR3 loop is CASSEVRRLGGELFF. The CDR3, as DNA: TGTGCCAGCAGTGAAGTAAGGCGTCTAGGCGGGGAGCTGTTTTTT.

The gene calls are TRBV7-2 and TRBJ2-7, with 9 bases identical to TRBD1. The CDR3 totals 15 residues. In germline, CDR1 is SGHTA, CDR2 FQGNSA. Unmatched junction bases numbered 9, after V lost 5 bases and J lost 4 bases. CDR3 sequence: CASSRNRGRDYEQYF. Written as DNA, the CDR3 is TGTGCCAGCAGCCGTAACAGGGGGCGCGATTACGAGCAGTACTTC.

The rearrangement joins TRBV23-1 to TRBJ1-5, with D perhaps matching TRBD1 (6 bases). TRBV23-1 is an ORF, with its function uncertain. This CDR3 has 13 amino acids. The V gene lost 2 bases and the J gene lost 5 bases, with 7 bases spanning the gap. The CDR3 DNA follows: TGCGCCAGCAGTCAACACAGGGATCAGCCCCAGCATTTT. Amino acid sequence: CASSQHRDQPQHF.

This clone occurred once. The gene calls are TRBV6-6 and TRBJ1-1; 8 bases are a match to TRBD1. V was clipped by 8 bases and J by 4 bases; unmatched bases: 12. CDR3 length equals 15 residues. In germline, CDR1 is MNHNY, CDR2 SVGAGI (reference sequence). The CDR3 protein is CASCQPGQAGTEAFF. CDR3 DNA sequence: TGTGCCAGCTGTCAACCGGGACAGGCGGGCACTGAAGCTTTCTTT.

The chain has TRBV5-1 and TRBJ1-1; D may be TRBD1 (6 bases). Germline CDR1 SGHRS, CDR2 YFSETQ. This CDR3 is 14 amino acids long. Trimming shortened V by 3 bases and J by 2 bases, and 11 bases separated the two germline ends. Here the CDR3 DNA reads TGCGCCAGCAGCTATCCGGGACACAACACTGAAGCTTTCTTT. This encodes CASSYPGHNTEAFF.

The chain employs TRBV13 and TRBJ2-1; D is possibly TRBD1 (6 bases). The ends were cut back, 7 bases at V and 10 bases at J, with 20 bases in the middle. The CDR3 contains 14 residues. Germline-derived CDR1 and CDR2 are PRHDT and FYEKMQ (reference sequence). This chain's CDR3 is CASISSGRDREQFF. The CDR3 region has the DNA TGTGCCAGCATTTCTTCGGGGCGAGACAGGGAGCAGTTCTTC.

The CDR3 coding sequence is TGTGCCTTCCTAAGGGGGTACATGAACACTGAAGCTTTCTTT. Protein sequence: CAFLRGYMNTEAFF. The genes are TRBV30 and TRBJ1-1; weak D call: TRBD1 (6 bases). V lost 7 bases, J lost 0 bases, and 15 bases lay in between. Germline V gene data show CDR1 as GTSNPN and CDR2 as SVGIG (reference sequence). The CDR3 is 14 residues long.

Comment on this clone: The junction departs from the called germline gene at one end, perhaps through a read error. The chain has TRBV7-9 and TRBJ2-2; 16 bases are shared with TRBD2. This CDR3 spans 18 amino acids. Germline lookup yields CDR1 SEHNR and CDR2 FQNEAQ (reference sequence). The CDR3 region is CASSDQGLAGGSNGELFF. CDR3 nucleotides: TGTGCCAGCAGCGACCAGGGACTAGCGGGAGGGTCAAACGGGGAGCTATTTTTT. Filled out from reference TRBV7-9 and TRBJ2-2, the complete variable domain reads DTGVSQNPRHKITKRGQNVTFRCDPISEHNRLYWYRQTLGQGPEFLTYFQNEAQLEKSRLLSDRFSAERPKGSFSTLEIQRTEQGDSAMYLCASSDQGLAGGSNGELFFGEGSRLTVL.

The chain links TRBV19 to TRBJ2-1; TRBD2 matches 13 bases. The V segment lost 6 bases and the J segment 4 bases; nucleotides outside the gene matches: 15. There are 19 residues in the CDR3. In germline, CDR1 is LNHDA, CDR2 SQIVND (reference sequence). The CDR3 DNA is TGTGCCAGTAGCTACCGAGGGGCCGGGACTAGCGGGATTTACAATGAGCAGTTCTTC. Translation: CASSYRGAGTSGIYNEQFF. Full variable domain (missing parts from reference TRBV19 and TRBJ2-1): DGGITQSPKYLFRKEGQNVTLSCEQNLNHDAMYWYRQDPGQGLRLIYYSQIVNDFQKGDIAEGYSVSREKKESFPLTVTSAQKNPTAFYLCASSYRGAGTSGIYNEQFFGPGTRLTVL.

The V gene is TRBV28, the J gene TRBJ2-5; D unresolved. The V gene's germline CDR1 is MDHEN and CDR2 SYDVKM. The CDR3 totals 14 residues. Trimming removed 1 base at V and 2 bases at J, with 8 bases between. CDR3 coding DNA: TGTGCCAGCAGTTTATTTGCGGTTCAAGAGACCCAGTACTTC. Amino acid sequence: CASSLFAVQETQYF.

V gene TRBV2 combines with J gene TRBJ1-1, with 8 bases fitting TRBD1. The V and J ends lost 6 bases and 4 bases, in that order; junction bases with no gene match: 7. Germline-derived CDR1 and CDR2 are SNHLY and FYNNEI. The CDR3 loop spans 14 amino acids. The CDR3 DNA reads as TGTGCCAGCAGGCCGGACAGGGACCTCACTGAAGCTTTCTTT. As protein: CASRPDRDLTEAFF.

V and J are TRBV19 and TRBJ2-3; perhaps TRBD2 as D (6 bases). Trimming pared 3 bases from V and 3 bases from J, leaving 10 bases between. The CDR3 extends over 14 amino acids. The V gene's germline CDR1 is LNHDA and CDR2 SQIVND (reference sequence). The CDR3 nucleotides read TGTGCCAGTAGTATGTCTGCGGGAACAGATACGCAGTATTTT. Encoded protein: CASSMSAGTDTQYF. The full variable domain, with the rest looked up from reference TRBV19 and TRBJ2-3, is DGGITQSPKYLFRKEGQNVTLSCEQNLNHDAMYWYRQDPGQGLRLIYYSQIVNDFQKGDIAEGYSVSREKKESFPLTVTSAQKNPTAFYLCASSMSAGTDTQYFGPGTRLTVL.

The rearrangement links TRBV7-3 to TRBJ2-7; possible D gene TRBD2, 5 bases. Germline V gene sequence: CDR1 SGHTA, CDR2 FQGTGA. V was pared by 2 bases and J by 0 bases, with 14 bases between. This CDR3 region has 16 residues. The CDR3 DNA is TGTGCCAGCAGCTTAGTTTCCGGGAAAAGCTCCTACGAGCAGTACTTC. This encodes CASSLVSGKSSYEQYF.

In DNA form, the CDR3 reads TGTGCCAGTAGTATGGTTTCTCCGGGAAAACTGTTTTTT. It yields the protein CASSMVSPGKLFF. The chain combines TRBV19 with TRBJ1-4; D gene unclear. Germline V gene sequence: CDR1 LNHDA, CDR2 SQIVND (reference sequence). Trimming took 3 bases from V and 10 from J, leaving 12 bases between them. CDR3 length: 13 amino acids.

This rearrangement joins TRBV4-1 to TRBJ1-3; 7 bases match TRBD1. The germline gives CDR1 MGHRA, CDR2 YSYEKL. V lost 0 bases to trimming and J lost 3 bases; unmatched junction nucleotides: 11. The CDR3 has 18 residues. CDR3 sequence reads: CASSQDLKRWDSGNTIYF. Here the CDR3 DNA reads TGCGCCAGCAGCCAAGACCTAAAACGCTGGGACAGTGGAAACACCATATATTTT.

This chain links TRBV7-8 with TRBJ2-3; 15 nucleotides line up with TRBD2. This CDR3 has 19 residues. The J segment lost 4 bases and the V segment lost 0 bases, leaving 8 bases of the junction unmatched. In germline, CDR1 is SGHVS, CDR2 FQNEAQ. DNA of the CDR3: TGTGCCAGCAGCTTAGCAGGACTAGCGGGAGGGCCGGGGGCAGATACGCAGTATTTT. This sequence encodes CASSLAGLAGGPGADTQYF.